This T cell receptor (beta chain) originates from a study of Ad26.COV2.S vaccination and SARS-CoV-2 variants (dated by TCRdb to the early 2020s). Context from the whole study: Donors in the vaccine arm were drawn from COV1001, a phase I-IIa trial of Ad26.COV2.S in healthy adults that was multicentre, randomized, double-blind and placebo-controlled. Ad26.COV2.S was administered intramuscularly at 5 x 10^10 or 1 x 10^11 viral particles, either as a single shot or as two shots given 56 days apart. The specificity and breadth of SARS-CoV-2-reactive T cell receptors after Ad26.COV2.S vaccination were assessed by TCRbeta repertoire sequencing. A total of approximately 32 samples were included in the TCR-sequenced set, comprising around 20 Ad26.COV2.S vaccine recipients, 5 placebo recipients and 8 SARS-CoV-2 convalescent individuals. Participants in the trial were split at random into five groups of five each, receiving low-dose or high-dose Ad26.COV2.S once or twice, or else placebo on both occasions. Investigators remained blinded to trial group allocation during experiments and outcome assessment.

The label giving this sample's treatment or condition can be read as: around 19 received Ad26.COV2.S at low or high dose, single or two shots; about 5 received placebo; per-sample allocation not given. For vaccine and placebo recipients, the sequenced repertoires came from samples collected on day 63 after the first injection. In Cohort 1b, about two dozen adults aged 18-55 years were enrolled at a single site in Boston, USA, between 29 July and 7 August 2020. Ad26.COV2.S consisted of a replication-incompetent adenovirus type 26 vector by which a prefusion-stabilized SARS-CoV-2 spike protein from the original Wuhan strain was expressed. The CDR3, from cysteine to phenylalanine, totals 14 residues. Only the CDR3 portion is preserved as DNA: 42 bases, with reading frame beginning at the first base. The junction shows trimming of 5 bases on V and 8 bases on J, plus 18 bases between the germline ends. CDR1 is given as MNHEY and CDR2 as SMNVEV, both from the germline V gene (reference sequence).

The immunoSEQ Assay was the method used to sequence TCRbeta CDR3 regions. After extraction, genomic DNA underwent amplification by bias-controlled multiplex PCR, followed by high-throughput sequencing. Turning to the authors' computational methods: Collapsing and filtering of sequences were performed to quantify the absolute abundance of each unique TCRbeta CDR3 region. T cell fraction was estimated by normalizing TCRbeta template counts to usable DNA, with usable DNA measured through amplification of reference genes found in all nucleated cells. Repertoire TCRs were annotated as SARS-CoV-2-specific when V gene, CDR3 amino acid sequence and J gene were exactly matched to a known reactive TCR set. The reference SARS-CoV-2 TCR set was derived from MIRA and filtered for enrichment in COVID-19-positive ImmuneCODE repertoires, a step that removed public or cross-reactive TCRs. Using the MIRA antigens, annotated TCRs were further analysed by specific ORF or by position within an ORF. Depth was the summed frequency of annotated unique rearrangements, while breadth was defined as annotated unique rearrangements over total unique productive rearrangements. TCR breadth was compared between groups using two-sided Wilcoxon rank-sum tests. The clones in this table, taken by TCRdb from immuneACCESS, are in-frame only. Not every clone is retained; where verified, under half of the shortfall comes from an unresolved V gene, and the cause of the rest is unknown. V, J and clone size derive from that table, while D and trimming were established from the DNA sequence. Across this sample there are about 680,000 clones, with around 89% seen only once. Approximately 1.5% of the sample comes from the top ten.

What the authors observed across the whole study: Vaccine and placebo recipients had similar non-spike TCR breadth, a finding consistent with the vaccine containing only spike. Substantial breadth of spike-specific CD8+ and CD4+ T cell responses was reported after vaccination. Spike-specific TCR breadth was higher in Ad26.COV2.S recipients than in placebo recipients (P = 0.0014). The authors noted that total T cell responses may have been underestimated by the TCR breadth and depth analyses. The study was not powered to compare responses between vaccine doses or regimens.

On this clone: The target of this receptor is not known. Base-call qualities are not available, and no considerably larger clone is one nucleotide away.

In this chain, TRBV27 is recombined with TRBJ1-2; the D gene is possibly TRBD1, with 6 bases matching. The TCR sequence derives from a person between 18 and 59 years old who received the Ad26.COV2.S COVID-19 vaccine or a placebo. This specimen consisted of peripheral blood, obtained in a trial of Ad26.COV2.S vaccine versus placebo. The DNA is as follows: TGTGCCAGCAGTGCGACAGGAGGACGAGGGGGCTACACCTTC. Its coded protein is CASSATGGRGGYTF.